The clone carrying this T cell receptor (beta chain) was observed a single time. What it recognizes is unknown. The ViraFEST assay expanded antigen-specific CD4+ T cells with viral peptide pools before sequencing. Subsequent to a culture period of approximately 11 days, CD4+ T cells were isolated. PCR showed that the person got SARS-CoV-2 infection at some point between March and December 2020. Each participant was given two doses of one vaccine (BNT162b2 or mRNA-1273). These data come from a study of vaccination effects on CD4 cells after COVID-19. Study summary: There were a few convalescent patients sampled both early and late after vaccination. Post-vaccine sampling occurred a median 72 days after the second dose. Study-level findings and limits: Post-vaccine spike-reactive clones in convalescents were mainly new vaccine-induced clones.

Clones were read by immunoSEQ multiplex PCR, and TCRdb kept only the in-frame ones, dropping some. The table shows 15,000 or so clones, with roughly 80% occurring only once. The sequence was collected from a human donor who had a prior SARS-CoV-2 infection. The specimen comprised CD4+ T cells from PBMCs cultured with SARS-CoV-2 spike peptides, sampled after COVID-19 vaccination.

CDR3 nucleotides: TGTGCCAGCAGATCTCGACAGAGCAACACTGAAGCTTTCTTT. Translated, it gives CASRSRQSNTEAFF. The chain carries TRBV7-9 and TRBJ1-1, with D possibly matching TRBD1 (5 bases). V lost 6 bases and J lost 2, with 13 bases in between. Germline V gene data show CDR1 as SEHNR and CDR2 as FQNEAQ (reference sequence). The CDR3 loop spans 14 amino acids.